This T cell receptor (beta chain) was retrieved from a study of blood T cells in healthy people across ages. There are a few counts of this clonotype. Its antigen is still unknown. Findings and caveats of the study: Unsorted PBMCs ruled out conclusive naive versus antigen-experienced comparison. The diversity estimates, figures obtained from one million T cells, were considered underestimates.

With a J-beta primer mix and a sample-barcoded 5' primer, a second PCR ran about 7 to 12 cycles. A template-switch adaptor containing 12 random nucleotides labeled each cDNA molecule. Each CDR3 protein is one row after TCRdb ran MiXCR on the 5' RACE reads. The sample lists approximately 770,000 distinct CDR3 sequences, more than 45% occurring once. The CDR3 length is 15 residues. The germline gives CDR1 LGHNA, CDR2 YNFKEQ. The V end was cut by 11 bases, the J end by 2 bases, with 19 bases between. Per-sample yields of isolated PBMCs were at least 6 million. The chain couples TRBV4-2 to TRBJ2-4; D remains ambiguous. Sequencing was carried out using blood. The clonotype originates from a man between 25 and 39 years old in good health. The CDR3 spells CASRFGSSSKNIQYF. CDR3 nucleotide sequence: TGTGCCTCCCGGTTTGGGTCTAGTTCCAAAAACATTCAGTACTTC.